This TCR beta chain was retrieved from a study of a mutant IDH1 vaccine in newly diagnosed glioma. Study-wide background: Patients arrived already treated with radiotherapy, temozolomide, or both, most having had both. It was at week 35 that visit V12 occurred, and at week 47 that visit V13 did.

Comments on this clone: Antigen specificity is unknown.

V was shortened by 1 base and J by 0 bases, with 15 bases between the two germline ends. Germline V gene data show CDR1 as SGHDN and CDR2 as FVKESK. This CDR3 comprises 17 residues. Time point specified: week 47, end of study. Vaccination used 300 ug of mutant IDH1 20-mer peptide per dose, with topical imiquimod. The donor cohort comprised cases of new WHO grade 3 or 4 IDH1-mutant, ATRX-lost astrocytoma. Assay: immunoSEQ multiplex PCR; the TCRdb copy retains only in-frame clones and omits some. In the table there are around 60,000 clones, roughly four fifths of which are singletons. V is TRBV14 and J is TRBJ1-2; D unresolved. The sequencing here drew on PBMCs, taken from a glioma patient whose treatment included an IDH1 peptide vaccine. This clonotype originated in a man under 40 with glioma. The CDR3 nucleotides are TGTGCCAGCAGCCAAGTGGTAGGGATTGATGCTAACTATGGCTACACCTTC. Its protein product is CASSQVVGIDANYGYTF.